These T cell receptor beta chains were read from a single sample in a study of blood T cell repertoires in COVID-19. Profiled with immunoSEQ multiplex PCR; TCRdb holds only in-frame clones, not every one. The sample lists about 60,000 clones; roughly four fifths were seen once. The material sequenced was peripheral blood. These receptors were obtained from a woman of 80 years or more with acute or convalescent COVID-19. Each CDR3 is given with its conserved first and last residue. Each record gives: clone size, D gene, CDR3 length, V gene, J gene, CDR3 protein, CDR3 DNA. The D gene is left open where the match is weak. For some rows the clone size is stated as once, few or many, or as a class when expanded; others skip it.

size: few
D: TRBD1
length: 15
V: TRBV16
J: TRBJ1-5
CDR3: CASSLDRLSNQPQHF
DNA: TGTGCCAGCAGCCTGGACAGGCTTAGCAATCAGCCCCAGCATTTT

size: few
D: TRBD1
length: 17
V: TRBV28
J: TRBJ1-1
CDR3: CASSTPADRRANTEAFF
DNA: TGTGCCAGCAGCACACCCGCGGACAGGCGGGCGAACACTGAAGCTTTCTTT

size: few
D: NA
length: 14
V: TRBV18
J: TRBJ1-5
CDR3: CASSYTGKNQPQHF
DNA: TGTGCCAGCTCATATACAGGGAAAAATCAGCCCCAGCATTTT

size: NA
D: NA
length: 13
V: TRBV18
J: TRBJ1-6
CDR3: CASSRGNNSPLHF
DNA: TGTGCCAGCTCAAGGGGGAATAATTCACCCCTCCACTTT

size: NA
D: NA
length: 14
V: TRBV7-3
J: TRBJ2-3
CDR3: CASSWGGATDTQYF
DNA: TGTGCCAGCAGCTGGGGAGGAGCCACAGATACGCAGTATTTT

size: NA
D: NA
length: 13
V: TRBV4-1
J: TRBJ2-3
CDR3: CASSPLEGDTQYF
DNA: TGCGCCAGCAGCCCACTCGAGGGAGATACGCAGTATTTT

size: once
D: NA
length: 12
V: TRBV28
J: TRBJ1-2
CDR3: CASSTDTYGYTF
DNA: TGTGCCAGCAGCACCGACACCTATGGCTACACCTTC

size: NA
D: NA
length: 13
V: TRBV6-5
J: TRBJ1-6
CDR3: CASSADRGSPLHF
DNA: TGTGCCAGCAGCGCGGACAGAGGCTCACCCCTCCACTTT

size: NA
D: TRBD1
length: 14
V: TRBV6-6
J: TRBJ1-1
CDR3: CASRDRGTNTEAFF
DNA: TGTGCCAGCCGGGACAGGGGGACGAACACTGAAGCTTTCTTT

size: few
D: TRBD1
length: 16
V: TRBV4-1
J: TRBJ2-3
CDR3: CASSPPGTVFTDTQYF
DNA: TGCGCCAGCAGCCCCCCCGGGACAGTTTTTACAGATACGCAGTATTTT

size: few
D: NA
length: 14
V: TRBV28
J: TRBJ1-2
CDR3: CASSTGVYNYGYTF
DNA: TGTGCCAGCAGTACAGGAGTTTACAACTATGGCTACACCTTC

size: few
D: NA
length: 14
V: TRBV7-8
J: TRBJ1-1
CDR3: CASSPSRSNTEAFF
DNA: TGTGCCAGCAGCCCGAGTCGGTCGAACACTGAAGCTTTCTTT

size: NA
D: TRBD1
length: 16
V: TRBV29-1
J: TRBJ1-1
CDR3: CSATRGTGTMNTEAFF
DNA: TGCAGCGCAACTAGGGGGACAGGCACCATGAACACTGAAGCTTTCTTT

size: NA
D: TRBD2
length: 15
V: TRBV6-1
J: TRBJ2-1
CDR3: CASSEETSGSYEQFF
DNA: TGTGCCAGCAGTGAAGAGACTAGCGGGAGTTATGAGCAGTTCTTC

size: NA
D: NA
length: 15
V: TRBV9
J: TRBJ2-7
CDR3: CASSLQSGGTYEQYF
DNA: TGTGCCAGCAGCCTCCAGTCGGGGGGCACCTACGAGCAGTACTTC

size: NA
D: TRBD2
length: 16
V: TRBV5-1
J: TRBJ2-1
CDR3: CASSPGLADLYNEQFF
DNA: TGCGCCAGCAGCCCTGGACTAGCGGACCTCTACAATGAGCAGTTCTTC

size: few
D: NA
length: 15
V: TRBV4-1
J: TRBJ2-7
CDR3: CASSQIVAADYEQYF
DNA: TGCGCCAGCAGCCAAATTGTAGCGGCAGACTACGAGCAGTACTTC

size: NA
D: NA
length: 14
V: TRBV10-3
J: TRBJ1-1
CDR3: CAISEVGGNTEAFF
DNA: TGTGCCATCAGTGAGGTGGGGGGGAACACTGAAGCTTTCTTT

size: NA
D: NA
length: 14
V: TRBV6-5
J: TRBJ2-2
CDR3: CASKDAGWTGELFF
DNA: TGTGCCAGCAAGGACGCGGGGTGGACCGGGGAGCTGTTTTTT

size: NA
D: TRBD1
length: 13
V: TRBV29-1
J: TRBJ1-2
CDR3: CSATGQGARGYTF
DNA: TGCAGCGCAACCGGACAGGGGGCCCGGGGCTACACCTTC

size: few
D: NA
length: 13
V: TRBV11-2
J: TRBJ2-3
CDR3: CASSLAGPDTQYF
DNA: TGTGCCAGCAGCTTAGCAGGGCCAGATACGCAGTATTTT

size: NA
D: NA
length: 11
V: TRBV20-1
J: TRBJ1-1
CDR3: CSATKNTEAFF
DNA: TGCAGTGCTACAAAGAACACTGAAGCTTTCTTT

size: NA
D: NA
length: 14
V: TRBV15
J: TRBJ2-7
CDR3: CATSRDRSSYEQYF
DNA: TGTGCCACCAGCAGAGATCGTAGCTCCTACGAGCAGTACTTC

size: NA
D: NA
length: 13
V: TRBV6-5
J: TRBJ2-7
CDR3: CASRRLSSYEQYF
DNA: TGTGCCAGCAGACGACTGAGCTCCTACGAGCAGTACTTC

size: few
D: NA
length: 12
V: TRBV5-1
J: TRBJ1-1
CDR3: CASSVAGTEAFF
DNA: TGCGCCAGCAGCGTCGCGGGGACTGAAGCTTTCTTT

size: NA
D: TRBD2
length: 15
V: TRBV5-1
J: TRBJ2-1
CDR3: CASSFALAGYNEQFF
DNA: TGCGCCAGCAGCTTCGCACTAGCGGGCTACAATGAGCAGTTCTTC

size: NA
D: TRBD2
length: 15
V: TRBV2
J: TRBJ2-1
CDR3: CAITPGTSGYNEQFF
DNA: TGTGCCATCACCCCCGGGACTAGCGGTTACAATGAGCAGTTCTTC

size: once
D: NA
length: 15
V: TRBV6-2/TRBV6-3
J: TRBJ1-3
CDR3: CASSYVGGTGNTIYF
DNA: TGTGCCAGCAGTTACGTCGGCGGGACTGGAAACACCATATATTTT

size: once
D: TRBD1
length: 14
V: TRBV11-2
J: TRBJ2-7
CDR3: CASSGTVQTYEQYF
DNA: TGTGCCAGCAGCGGGACAGTCCAGACCTACGAGCAGTACTTC

size: NA
D: NA
length: 14
V: TRBV28
J: TRBJ2-5
CDR3: CASSSMAGRETQYF
DNA: TGTGCCAGCAGCTCAATGGCAGGGCGAGAGACCCAGTACTTC

size: NA
D: NA
length: 15
V: TRBV7-8
J: TRBJ2-3
CDR3: CASSQNRASTDTQYF
DNA: TGTGCCAGCAGCCAGAACAGGGCTAGCACAGATACGCAGTATTTT

size: once
D: TRBD1
length: 16
V: TRBV27
J: TRBJ1-5
CDR3: CASSFLPIGQGEPQHF
DNA: TGTGCCAGCAGTTTCCTACCGATAGGACAGGGTGAGCCCCAGCATTTT

size: once
D: NA
length: 11
V: TRBV29-1
J: TRBJ2-3
CDR3: CSVLAPDTQYF
DNA: TGCAGCGTTCTAGCGCCAGATACGCAGTATTTT

size: few
D: NA
length: 15
V: TRBV5-6
J: TRBJ2-3
CDR3: CASSLGQASTDTQYF
DNA: TGTGCCAGCAGCTTGGGACAGGCAAGCACAGATACGCAGTATTTT

size: NA
D: NA
length: 14
V: TRBV29-1
J: TRBJ1-6
CDR3: CSPYPRPYNSPLHF
DNA: TGCAGCCCTTACCCCAGGCCCTATAATTCACCCCTCCACTTT

size: NA
D: NA
length: 14
V: TRBV7-9
J: TRBJ2-6
CDR3: CASSLMRQHNVLTF
DNA: TGTGCCAGCAGCTTAATGCGGCAGCACAACGTCCTGACTTTC

size: NA
D: TRBD1
length: 15
V: TRBV2
J: TRBJ2-5
CDR3: CATSGQGAPEETQYF
DNA: TGTGCCACGTCGGGTCAGGGGGCGCCCGAAGAGACCCAGTACTTC

size: NA
D: NA
length: 14
V: TRBV2
J: TRBJ1-6
CDR3: CASSELGRNSPLHF
DNA: TGTGCCAGCAGTGAACTGGGGAGGAATTCACCCCTCCACTTT

size: NA
D: TRBD1
length: 19
V: TRBV5-5
J: TRBJ2-2
CDR3: CASSLGPETGGALAGELFF
DNA: TGTGCCAGCAGCTTGGGACCTGAGACAGGGGGGGCCTTAGCCGGGGAGCTGTTTTTT

size: NA
D: TRBD2
length: 15
V: TRBV5-5
J: TRBJ2-1
CDR3: CASSLISGRVAEQFF
DNA: TGTGCCAGCAGCTTGATTAGCGGGAGGGTTGCTGAGCAGTTCTTC

size: few
D: TRBD1
length: 15
V: TRBV28
J: TRBJ1-2
CDR3: CASSLGTGGNYGYTF
DNA: TGTGCCAGCAGCCTAGGGACAGGGGGTAACTATGGCTACACCTTC

size: NA
D: TRBD1
length: 16
V: TRBV5-4
J: TRBJ1-2
CDR3: CASSLQTGGANYGYTF
DNA: TGTGCCAGCAGCTTACAGACAGGGGGGGCTAACTATGGCTACACCTTC

size: NA
D: TRBD2
length: 14
V: TRBV19
J: TRBJ2-3
CDR3: CASSERGRTDTQYF
DNA: TGTGCCAGTAGTGAGCGGGGGAGAACAGATACGCAGTATTTT

size: NA
D: TRBD2
length: 14
V: TRBV30
J: TRBJ2-1
CDR3: CAWRGLAVIGEQFF
DNA: TGTGCCTGGAGAGGCCTAGCGGTTATAGGGGAGCAGTTCTTC

size: NA
D: TRBD1
length: 14
V: TRBV28
J: TRBJ1-5
CDR3: CASSYTGGNQPQHF
DNA: TGTGCCAGCAGTTACACAGGGGGCAATCAGCCCCAGCATTTT